The entry below describes one TCR beta chain. This clonotype occurred many times. This receptor's antigen is unknown. No much larger clonotype is one base removed from it; base qualities were not supplied. Sequencing relied on an Illumina HiSeq 1500. TCRdb redid the processing of the public reads, applying fastp at Q25 and MiXCR, and retained in-frame beta chains. Rows with one shared CDR3 protein collapse into an entry with the most common genes and DNA. The sample table contains around 300,000 distinct CDR3 sequences; only one count was recorded for under 25% of them. Together, the top ten hold 15% to 20% of the sample. This sample stems from a study of T cell repertoires in cytomegalovirus infection (dated by TCRdb to between 2018 and 2021). About the full investigation: The peptide stimulations were aimed at well-studied HLA-B-restricted epitopes as well as recently identified HLA-C-restricted CMV epitopes, whose presentation resists viral immunomodulation. Donor HLA type was relevant to the analysis, because carriage of CMV infection together with the matching HLA type was indicated by public TCR beta signatures.

Study-level results and caveats: In both this cohort and an independent approximately 400-donor cohort, the cumulative frequency of public TCR beta family members distinguished carriers of CMV infection plus the relevant HLA type. The ex vivo response was dominated by HLA-C-restricted CMV-specific TCR beta clonotypes, which also provided the single most frequent clonotype in two of eight donors.

What the treatment or condition label conveys for this sample: in vitro stimulation with specific CMV peptide epitopes to enrich CMV-specific T cells. The material sequenced was cultured PBMCs, taken from culture after CMV antigen stimulation. The receptor was isolated from a human donor in good health (CMV status not recorded). Some clones in this sample may be carry-over from other donors' samples.

The nucleotides read TGTGCCAGCAGCTATGGACTAGCGGTCTCCTACAATGAGCAGTTCTTC. This translates into CASSYGLAVSYNEQFF. The sequence links TRBV5-6 to TRBJ2-1; 10 of the junction bases match TRBD2. For CDR1 and CDR2, the germline V gene lists SGHDT and YYEEEE. There are 16 amino acids in the CDR3, from cysteine to phenylalanine inclusive. The retained sequence is limited to the CDR3, 48 bases, with the frame set at the first base. For this chain, trimming is 3 bases at the V end and 0 bases at the J end, and the number of junction bases without a gene match is 3.